One sample yielded the 15 T cell receptor beta chains listed below, sequenced in a study of shared clonotypes between healthy human individuals (dated by TCRdb to the early 2020s). Libraries were constructed by the immunoSEQ multiplex PCR assay. TCRdb took over this immuneACCESS table, retaining in-frame rearrangements with V and J assigned. Such tables are incomplete; in checked studies, under half of the missing clones stem from an unresolved V gene, and the remainder is unexplained. Counted in this sample were about 1.5 million clones; 98% of them appeared once. About 0.45% of the sample belongs to the ten largest clones. Input material: naive CD4+ T cells sorted from blood. The sample's cell subset or site label, decoded: CD45RA+ positively selected. These receptors were collected from a man aged 25 to 40 in good health.

CDR3 DNA sequence: TGTGCCAGCTCACCCAGAGGGGGCTATGGCTACACCTTC. Translation gives CASSPRGGYGYTF. The rearrangement joins TRBV18 to TRBJ1-2; TRBD1 is a possible D gene (6 bases). The CDR3 extends over 13 amino acids. V gave up 3 bases and J gave up 4 bases, with 9 bases separating them. The germline V gene encodes CDR1 KGHSH and CDR2 LQKENI.

Only a few counts were recorded for this clone. The chain recombines TRBV29-1 with TRBJ2-1; unclear D gene. The CDR3 spans 15 residues. Trimming pared 4 bases from V and 2 bases from J, leaving 15 bases between. Germline assignment: CDR1 SQVTM and CDR2 ANQGSEA. CDR3 region: CSVGIEPSPYNEQFF. CDR3 DNA sequence: TGCAGCGTTGGAATTGAGCCTTCTCCCTACAATGAGCAGTTCTTC.

The chain carries TRBV7-9 and TRBJ1-1; D not resolved. CDR3 length: 12 residues. Per the germline V gene, CDR1 is SEHNR and CDR2 is FQNEAQ (reference sequence). V shed 3 bases and J shed 3 bases, with 5 bases lying between them. The DNA for the CDR3 is TGTGCCAGCAGCTTTATTCACACTGAAGCTTTCTTT. This translates into CASSFIHTEAFF.

The rearrangement joins TRBV4-3 to TRBJ1-1; no clear D. V lost 2 bases, J lost 2 bases, and 15 bases lay in between. CDR1 and CDR2 (germline): LGHNA, YSLEER. The CDR3 is 16 amino acids. CDR3 sequence reads: CASSQISSAANTEAFF. The CDR3 nucleotides are TGCGCCAGCAGCCAAATCTCTTCGGCAGCTAACACTGAAGCTTTCTTT.

The chain combines TRBV28 with TRBJ1-1; D not resolved. Trimming removed 6 bases from V and 6 bases from J, with 11 bases in between. Looked up from germline, CDR1 is MDHEN and CDR2 is SYDVKM. This CDR3 is built from 12 residues. The DNA for the CDR3 is TGTGCCAGCAGCCGCCCGTCCGCTGAAGCTTTCTTT. As protein: CASSRPSAEAFF.

CDR3: CASSVGAQGIAYEQYF. For the CDR3, the DNA is TGTGCCAGCAGCGTAGGGGCTCAGGGGATCGCCTACGAGCAGTACTTC. V and J are TRBV9 and TRBJ2-7, with D perhaps matching TRBD1 (6 bases). The CDR3 sequence is 16 residues long. Germline CDR1 reads SGDLS; CDR2 reads YYNGEE. Trimming stripped 0 bases from V and 2 bases from J, with 15 bases between.

The gene calls are TRBV28 and TRBJ2-3; the match to TRBD2 covers 7 bases. This CDR3 has 15 amino acids. CDR1 is MDHEN and CDR2 is SYDVKM in the germline V gene. Germline trimming cut 1 base from V and 2 bases from J; bases unmatched to any gene: 3. The CDR3 nucleotides read TGTGCCAGCAGTTTATTGAAGCGGGACACAGATACGCAGTATTTT. Protein product: CASSLLKRDTDTQYF.

The rearrangement links TRBV10-1 to TRBJ2-3, with D possibly matching TRBD2 (5 bases). The CDR3 has 13 amino acids. Germline-derived CDR1 and CDR2 are WNHNN and SYGVQD (reference sequence). Trimming took 4 bases from V and 3 from J, leaving 8 bases between them. The chain's CDR3 is CASSADWTDTQYF. CDR3 nucleotides: TGCGCCAGCAGTGCGGACTGGACAGATACGCAGTATTTT.

The V gene is TRBV7-2, the J gene TRBJ2-5; the D gene is possibly TRBD2 (5 bases). The CDR3 is made up of 14 amino acids. CDR1 SGHTA and CDR2 FQGNSA come from the germline V gene. The V end lost 4 bases, the J end lost 4 bases, and 13 bases lay between the germline ends. The CDR3 nucleotides are TGTGCCAGCAGCTACGGGTCGGCGGGAGAGACCCAGTACTTC. This translates into CASSYGSAGETQYF.

This chain links TRBV9 with TRBJ1-3; no reliable D call. The germline gives CDR1 SGDLS, CDR2 YYNGEE. V was clipped by 2 bases and J by 8 bases, with 14 bases between them. The CDR3 covers 14 residues. The CDR3 loop reads CASSVAALSDTIYF. In DNA, the CDR3 is TGTGCCAGCAGCGTGGCGGCGTTGTCGGACACCATATATTTT.

This chain joins TRBV18 and TRBJ2-7; D unclear. Trimming took off 2 bases at V and 4 bases at J, with 12 bases between the two ends. The CDR3 is 14 residues long. Germline V gene data show CDR1 as KGHSH and CDR2 as LQKENI. The CDR3 nucleotides read TGTGCCAGCTCACCAAGGGCAGAAAAATACGAGCAGTACTTC. Translation: CASSPRAEKYEQYF.

The chain links TRBV5-6 to TRBJ1-1; 7 positions match TRBD1. Unmatched junction bases numbered 6, after V lost 7 bases and J lost 6 bases. Per germline, CDR1 SGHDT and CDR2 YYEEEE. This CDR3 comprises 12 residues. The CDR3 DNA sequence: TGTGCCAGCGTCAGGGGGGAGGCTGAAGCTTTCTTT. Translation: CASVRGEAEAFF.

This chain connects TRBV2 to TRBJ1-5, with a tentative D call TRBD1 (6 bases). The CDR3 spans 14 residues. V lost 6 bases to trimming and J lost 0 bases, with 9 bases between them. Germline values: CDR1 SNHLY, CDR2 FYNNEI. The CDR3 here is CASSQGHSNQPQHF. The CDR3, as DNA: TGTGCCAGCAGCCAGGGACATAGCAATCAGCCCCAGCATTTT.

This chain connects TRBV7-2 to TRBJ2-7, with D unresolved. This CDR3 is 15 amino acids long. V dropped 2 bases and J dropped 3 bases, with 14 bases sitting between them. Germline CDR1 and CDR2: SGHTA and FQGNSA. The CDR3 region has the DNA TGTGCCAGCAGCTTAACCGGGTACCTAAACTACGAGCAGTACTTC. This translates into CASSLTGYLNYEQYF.

The chain links TRBV6-4 to TRBJ1-5; D not resolved. The CDR3 spans 13 residues. The ends were cut back, 2 bases at V and 4 bases at J, with 6 bases in the middle. Germline assignment: CDR1 MRHNA and CDR2 SNTAGT. CDR3 DNA: TGTGCCAGCAGTGACGAAGAAAATCAGCCCCAGCATTTT. This translates into CASSDEENQPQHF.